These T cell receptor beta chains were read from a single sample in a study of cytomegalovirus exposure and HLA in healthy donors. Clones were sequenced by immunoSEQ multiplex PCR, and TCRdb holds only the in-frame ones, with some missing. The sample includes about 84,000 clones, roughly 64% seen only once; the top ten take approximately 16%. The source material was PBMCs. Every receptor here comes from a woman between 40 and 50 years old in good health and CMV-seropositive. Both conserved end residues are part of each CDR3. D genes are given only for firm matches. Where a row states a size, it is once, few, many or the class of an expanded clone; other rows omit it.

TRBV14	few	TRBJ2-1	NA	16	CASSQAYRARHNEQFF	TGTGCCAGCAGCCAAGCCTACAGGGCTAGGCACAATGAGCAGTTCTTC
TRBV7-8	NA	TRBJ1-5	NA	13	CASSLDRNQPQHF	TGTGCCAGCAGCTTAGACAGAAATCAGCCCCAGCATTTT
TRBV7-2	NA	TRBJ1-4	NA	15	CASSLMVREGEKLFF	TGTGCCAGCAGCTTGATGGTGAGGGAAGGTGAAAAACTGTTTTTT
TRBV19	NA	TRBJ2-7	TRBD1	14	CASSPRTGQYEQYF	TGTGCCAGTAGTCCAAGGACAGGGCAGTACGAGCAGTACTTC
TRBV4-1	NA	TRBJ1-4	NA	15	CASSQEGTPAIKLFF	TGCGCCAGCAGCCAAGAGGGGACACCGGCTATAAAACTGTTTTTT
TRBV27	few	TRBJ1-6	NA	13	CASRWDINSPLHF	TGTGCCAGCAGGTGGGACATTAACTCACCCCTCCACTTT
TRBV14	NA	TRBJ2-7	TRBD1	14	CASSQGTGSYEQYF	TGTGCCAGCAGCCAAGGGACAGGTTCCTACGAGCAGTACTTC
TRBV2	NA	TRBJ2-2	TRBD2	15	CASSPRTSEAGELFF	TGTGCCAGCAGTCCAAGGACTAGCGAGGCCGGGGAGCTGTTTTTT
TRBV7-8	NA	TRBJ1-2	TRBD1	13	CASSLVGTGDYTF	TGTGCCAGCAGCTTAGTAGGGACAGGAGACTACACCTTC
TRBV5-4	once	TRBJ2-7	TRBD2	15	CASSSGLAGAYEQYF	TGTGCCAGCAGCTCGGGACTAGCGGGAGCCTACGAGCAGTACTTC
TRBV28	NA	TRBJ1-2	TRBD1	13	CASSVGQGNGYTF	TGTGCCAGCAGTGTTGGACAGGGGAATGGCTACACCTTC
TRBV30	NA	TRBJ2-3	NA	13	CAWTLRSTDTQYF	TGTGCCTGGACCCTCCGGAGCACAGATACGCAGTATTTT
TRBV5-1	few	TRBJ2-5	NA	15	CASSLEAGSRETQYF	TGCGCCAGCAGCTTGGAGGCGGGATCGAGAGAGACCCAGTACTTC
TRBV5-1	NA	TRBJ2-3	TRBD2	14	CASSYETSVDTQYF	TGCGCCAGCTCCTATGAGACTAGCGTTGATACGCAGTATTTT
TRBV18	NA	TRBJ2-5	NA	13	CASSDRLEETQYF	TGTGCCAGCTCCGACAGGTTAGAAGAGACCCAGTACTTC
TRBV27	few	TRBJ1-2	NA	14	CASSTRRQNYGYTF	TGTGCCAGCAGTACCCGCCGTCAGAACTATGGCTACACCTTC
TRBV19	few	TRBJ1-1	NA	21	CASSIDRGSRGAGKRNTEAFF	TGTGCCAGTAGTATAGATAGGGGCTCCCGCGGGGCAGGCAAACGGAACACTGAAGCTTTCTTT
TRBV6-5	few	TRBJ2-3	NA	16	CASSYSRGPYTDTQYF	TGTGCCAGCAGTTACTCGAGAGGTCCTTACACAGATACGCAGTATTTT
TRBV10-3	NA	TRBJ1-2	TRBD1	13	CAITQGASYGYTF	TGTGCCATCACCCAGGGGGCTTCCTATGGCTACACCTTC
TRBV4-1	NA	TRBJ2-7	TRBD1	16	CASSQGGQGVGYEQYF	TGCGCCAGCAGCCAAGGCGGACAGGGCGTTGGCTACGAGCAGTACTTC
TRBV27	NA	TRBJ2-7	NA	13	CASSLRGSYEQYF	TGTGCCAGCAGTTTAAGGGGATCCTACGAGCAGTACTTC
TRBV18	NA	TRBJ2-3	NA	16	CASSPGAGWYGDTQYF	TGTGCCAGCTCACCAGGGGCAGGGTGGTACGGAGATACGCAGTATTTT
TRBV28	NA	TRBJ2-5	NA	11	CASSLPETQYF	TGTGCCAGCAGTTTACCGGAGACCCAGTACTTC
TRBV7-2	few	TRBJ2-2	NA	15	CASSLGVRGAGELFF	TGTGCCAGCAGCTTAGGGGTCAGGGGGGCCGGGGAGCTGTTTTTT
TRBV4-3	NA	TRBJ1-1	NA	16	CASSQDANYLNTEAFF	TGCGCCAGCAGCCAAGATGCTAACTACTTGAACACTGAAGCTTTCTTT
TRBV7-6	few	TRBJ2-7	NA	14	CASSPLGNSYEQYF	TGTGCCAGCAGCCCCTTGGGCAACTCCTACGAGCAGTACTTC
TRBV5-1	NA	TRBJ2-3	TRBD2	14	CASSLSGSADTQYF	TGCGCCAGCAGCTTAAGCGGGAGCGCAGATACGCAGTATTTT
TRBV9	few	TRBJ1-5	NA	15	CASSRKAGAGQPQHF	TGTGCCAGCAGTCGGAAAGCAGGGGCGGGTCAGCCCCAGCATTTT
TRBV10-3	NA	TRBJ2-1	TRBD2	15	CAISGTSGRRDEQFF	TGTGCCATCAGTGGGACTAGCGGGAGGAGGGATGAGCAGTTCTTC
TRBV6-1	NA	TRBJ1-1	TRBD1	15	CASSEPQGMGTEAFF	TGTGCCAGCAGTGAACCACAGGGGATGGGCACTGAAGCTTTCTTT
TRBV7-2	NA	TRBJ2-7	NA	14	CASSLENPVYEQYF	TGTGCCAGCAGCTTAGAGAACCCGGTGTACGAGCAGTACTTC
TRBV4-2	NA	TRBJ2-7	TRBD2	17	CASSQDSPSGRTVVQYF	TGTGCCAGCAGCCAAGATAGCCCTAGCGGGAGGACTGTGGTGCAGTACTTC
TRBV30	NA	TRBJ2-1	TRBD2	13	CAWRGLAVYEQFF	TGTGCCTGGAGGGGACTAGCAGTCTATGAGCAGTTCTTC
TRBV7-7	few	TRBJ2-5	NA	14	CASSLGTGWETQYF	TGTGCCAGCAGCTTAGGAACAGGGTGGGAGACCCAGTACTTC
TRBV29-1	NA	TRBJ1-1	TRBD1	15	CSVAPTRDRNTEAFF	TGCAGCGTCGCCCCAACCCGGGACAGGAACACTGAAGCTTTCTTT
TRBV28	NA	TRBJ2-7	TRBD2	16	CASSLVRTSGSYEQYF	TGTGCCAGCAGTTTAGTCAGGACTAGCGGGAGCTACGAGCAGTACTTC
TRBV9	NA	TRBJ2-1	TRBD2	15	CASSVGGGSTDEQFF	TGTGCCAGCAGCGTAGGAGGCGGGAGTACAGATGAGCAGTTCTTC
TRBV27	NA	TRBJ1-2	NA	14	CASSLQGRAKGYTF	TGTGCCAGCAGTTTACAGGGTCGTGCAAAGGGCTACACCTTC
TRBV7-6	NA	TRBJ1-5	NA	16	CASSLIRRQGLEPQHF	TGTGCCAGCAGCTTAATCCGGCGCCAGGGGCTGGAGCCCCAGCATTTT
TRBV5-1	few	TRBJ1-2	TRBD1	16	CASRGSTGIYNYGYTF	TGCGCCAGCAGGGGGTCGACAGGGATTTATAACTATGGCTACACCTTC
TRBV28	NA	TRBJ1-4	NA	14	CASRRGSTNEKLFF	TGTGCCAGCAGACGGGGTTCAACTAATGAAAAACTGTTTTTT
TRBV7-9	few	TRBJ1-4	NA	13	CASSPTKYEKLFF	TGTGCCAGCAGCCCTACGAAGTATGAAAAACTGTTTTTT
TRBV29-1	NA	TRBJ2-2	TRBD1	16	CSVTISGTGGSGELFF	TGCAGCGTCACGATTTCCGGGACAGGGGGCTCCGGGGAGCTGTTTTTT
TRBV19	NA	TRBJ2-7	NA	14	CASSIQGAGYEQYF	TGTGCCAGTAGTATTCAAGGGGCTGGCTACGAGCAGTACTTC
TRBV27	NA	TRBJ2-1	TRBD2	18	CASSSLPTTSASYNEQFF	TGTGCCAGCAGTTCACTCCCCACCACTAGCGCATCCTACAATGAGCAGTTCTTC
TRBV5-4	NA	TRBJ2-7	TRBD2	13	CASSGLDPLEQYF	TGTGCCAGCAGCGGACTAGATCCCCTCGAGCAGTACTTC
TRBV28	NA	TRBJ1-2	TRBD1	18	CASSLGGGQGILGGGYTF	TGTGCCAGCAGTTTAGGGGGGGGACAGGGGATCTTGGGAGGCGGCTACACCTTC
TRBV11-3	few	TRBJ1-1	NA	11	CASSGSGEAFF	TGTGCCAGCAGCGGATCGGGGGAAGCTTTCTTT
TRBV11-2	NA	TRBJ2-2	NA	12	CASSPRGGELFF	TGTGCCAGCAGCCCCCGAGGCGGGGAGCTGTTTTTT
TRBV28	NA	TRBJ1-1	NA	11	CASSLLTEAFF	TGTGCCAGCAGTTTACTAACTGAAGCTTTCTTT
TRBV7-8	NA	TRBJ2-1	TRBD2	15	CASSSGLAGGIEQFF	TGTGCCAGCAGCTCCGGACTAGCGGGAGGGATTGAGCAGTTCTTC
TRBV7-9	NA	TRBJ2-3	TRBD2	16	CASSPRTSGSTDTQYF	TGTGCCAGCAGCCCGAGGACTAGCGGAAGCACAGATACGCAGTATTTT
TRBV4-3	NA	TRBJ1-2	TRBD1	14	CASSQDRGGKGYTF	TGCGCCAGCAGCCAAGATAGAGGGGGCAAAGGCTACACCTTC
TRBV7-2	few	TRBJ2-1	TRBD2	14	CASSYAGGFNEQFF	TGTGCCAGCAGCTACGCGGGAGGCTTCAATGAGCAGTTCTTC
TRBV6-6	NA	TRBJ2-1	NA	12	CASSYQYNEQFF	TGTGCCAGCAGTTACCAGTACAATGAGCAGTTCTTC
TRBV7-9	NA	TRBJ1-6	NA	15	CASSLGGVRDSPLHF	TGTGCCAGCAGCTTAGGGGGGGTAAGAGATTCACCCCTCCACTTT
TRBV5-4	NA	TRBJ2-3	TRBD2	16	CASSLYGLASTDTQYF	TGTGCCAGCAGCTTGTACGGACTAGCGAGCACAGATACGCAGTATTTT
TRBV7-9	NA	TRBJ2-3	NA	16	CASSLKESGWADTQYF	TGTGCCAGCAGCTTAAAGGAGTCGGGATGGGCAGATACGCAGTATTTT
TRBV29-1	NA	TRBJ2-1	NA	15	CSVGRLANSYNEQFF	TGCAGCGTTGGTCGGCTAGCTAACTCCTACAATGAGCAGTTCTTC
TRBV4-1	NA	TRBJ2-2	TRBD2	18	CASSQGALAGFYTGELFF	TGCGCCAGCAGCCAAGGCGCACTAGCGGGATTTTACACCGGGGAGCTGTTTTTT